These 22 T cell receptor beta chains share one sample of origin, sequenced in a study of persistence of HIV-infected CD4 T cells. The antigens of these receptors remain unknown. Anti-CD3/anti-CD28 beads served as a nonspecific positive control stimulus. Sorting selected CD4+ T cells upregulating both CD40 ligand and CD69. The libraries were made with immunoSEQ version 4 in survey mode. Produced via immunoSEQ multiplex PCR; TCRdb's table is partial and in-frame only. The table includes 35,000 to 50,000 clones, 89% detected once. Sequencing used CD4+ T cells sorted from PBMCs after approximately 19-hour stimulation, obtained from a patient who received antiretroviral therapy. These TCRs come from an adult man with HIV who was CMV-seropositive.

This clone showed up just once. DNA of the CDR3: TGTGCCAGCAGTTTATCGGGTCTGGACAGGGGTTGGGCCCAGCATTTT. As protein: CASSLSGLDRGWAQHF. The chain couples TRBV27 to TRBJ1-5; 9 bases are a match to TRBD1. Trimming took 0 bases from V and 11 from J; bases not matched to a gene: 11. From germline, CDR1 is MNHEY and CDR2 SMNVEV (reference sequence). CDR3 length: 16 amino acids.

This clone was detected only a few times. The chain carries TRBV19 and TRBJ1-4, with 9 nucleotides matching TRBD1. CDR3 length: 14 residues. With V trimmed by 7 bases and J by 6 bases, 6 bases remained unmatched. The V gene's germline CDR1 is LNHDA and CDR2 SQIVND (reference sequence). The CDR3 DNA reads TGTGCCAGTACCGCGGACAGGGGACATGAAAAACTGTTTTTT. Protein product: CASTADRGHEKLFF.

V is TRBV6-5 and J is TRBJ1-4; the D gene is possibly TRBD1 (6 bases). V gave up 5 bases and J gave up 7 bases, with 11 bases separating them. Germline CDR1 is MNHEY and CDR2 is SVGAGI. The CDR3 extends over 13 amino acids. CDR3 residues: CASSRQAAEKLFF. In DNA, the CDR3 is TGTGCCAGCAGTAGACAGGCTGCTGAAAAACTGTTTTTT.

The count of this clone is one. CDR3 sequence: CASSSLQATSTDTQYF. CDR3 in DNA: TGTGCCAGCAGTTCCCTACAGGCTACTAGCACAGATACGCAGTATTTT. V is TRBV27 and J is TRBJ2-3; possibly TRBD1 for D (5 bases). The germline V gene encodes CDR1 MNHEY and CDR2 SMNVEV (reference sequence). V was trimmed by 4 bases and J by 0 bases, leaving 14 bases between them. This CDR3 is 16 amino acids long.

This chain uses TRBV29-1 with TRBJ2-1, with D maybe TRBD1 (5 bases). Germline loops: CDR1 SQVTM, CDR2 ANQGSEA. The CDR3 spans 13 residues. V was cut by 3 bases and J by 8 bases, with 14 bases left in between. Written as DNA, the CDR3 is TGCAGCGTTGAGAGGCAGGGTATGCATGAGCAGTTCTTC. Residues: CSVERQGMHEQFF.

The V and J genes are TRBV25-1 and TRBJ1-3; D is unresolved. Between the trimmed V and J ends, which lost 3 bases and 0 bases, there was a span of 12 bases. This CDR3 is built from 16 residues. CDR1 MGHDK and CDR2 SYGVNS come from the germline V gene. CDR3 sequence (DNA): TGTGCCAGCAGTGAGGCAGGCTACAGCTCTGGAAACACCATATATTTT. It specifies CASSEAGYSSGNTIYF.

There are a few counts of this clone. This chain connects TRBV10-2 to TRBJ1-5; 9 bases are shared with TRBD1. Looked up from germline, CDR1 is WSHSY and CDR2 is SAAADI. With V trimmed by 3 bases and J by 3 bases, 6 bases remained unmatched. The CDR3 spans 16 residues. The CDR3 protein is CASSEGTGNYNQPQHF. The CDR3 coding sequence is TGCGCCAGCAGTGAAGGGACAGGGAATTACAATCAGCCCCAGCATTTT.

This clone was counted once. In DNA, the CDR3 is TGTGCCAGCAGGGCCGGAGGGAGGTCCTACGAGCAGTACTTC. Protein: CASRAGGRSYEQYF. The rearrangement joins TRBV6-1 to TRBJ2-7; TRBD2 is a possible D gene (6 bases). V was trimmed by 6 bases and J by 1 base, leaving 13 bases between them. This CDR3 is 14 amino acids long. Germline V CDR1 and CDR2: MNHNS, SASEGT.

CDR3 coding DNA: TGTGCCACCTTTAGAAGGGATGGTACCACCGGGGAGCTGTTTTTT. Translation gives CATFRRDGTTGELFF. The V gene is TRBV19, the J gene TRBJ2-2, with D unclear. The V gene's germline CDR1 is LNHDA and CDR2 SQIVND (reference sequence). Trimming cost V 10 bases and J 4 bases, with 19 bases left between them. The CDR3 totals 15 residues. Together with reference TRBV19 and TRBJ2-2, the CDR3 gives the full variable domain: DGGITQSPKYLFRKEGQNVTLSCEQNLNHDAMYWYRQDPGQGLRLIYYSQIVNDFQKGDIAEGYSVSREKKESFPLTVTSAQKNPTAFYLCATFRRDGTTGELFFGEGSRLTVL.

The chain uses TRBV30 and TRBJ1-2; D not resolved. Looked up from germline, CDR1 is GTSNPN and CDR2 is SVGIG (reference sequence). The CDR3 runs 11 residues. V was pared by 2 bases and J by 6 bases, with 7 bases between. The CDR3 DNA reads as TGTGCCTGGAGTTGGATCGATGGCTACACCTTC. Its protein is CAWSWIDGYTF.

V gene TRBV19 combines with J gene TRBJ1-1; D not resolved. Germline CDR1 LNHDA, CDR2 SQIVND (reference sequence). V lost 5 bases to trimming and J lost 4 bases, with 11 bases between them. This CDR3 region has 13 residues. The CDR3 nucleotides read TGTGCCAGTAGTCAAGCGCCTGGCACTGAAGCTTTCTTT. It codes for CASSQAPGTEAFF.

This chain's CDR3 is CASSQVQGGYNSPLHF. The CDR3 coding sequence is TGTGCCAGCAGCCAGGTTCAGGGGGGTTATAATTCACCCCTCCACTTT. This chain connects TRBV4-2 to TRBJ1-6; 7 bases match TRBD1. The V segment lost 3 bases and the J segment 4 bases; nucleotides outside the gene matches: 6. CDR1 is LGHNA, CDR2 YNFKEQ, per germline. This CDR3 is 16 amino acids long.

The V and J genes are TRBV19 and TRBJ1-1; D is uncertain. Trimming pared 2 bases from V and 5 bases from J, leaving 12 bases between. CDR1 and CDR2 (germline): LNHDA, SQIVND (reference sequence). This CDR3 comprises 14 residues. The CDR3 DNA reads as TGTGCCAGTAGTATATCGGTTGGGGAAACTGAAGCTTTCTTT. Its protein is CASSISVGETEAFF.

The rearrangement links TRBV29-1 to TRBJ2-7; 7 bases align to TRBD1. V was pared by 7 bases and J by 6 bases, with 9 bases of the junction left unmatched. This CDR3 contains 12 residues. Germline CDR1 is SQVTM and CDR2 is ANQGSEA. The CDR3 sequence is CSATDRLREQYF. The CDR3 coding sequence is TGCAGCGCTACGGACAGGCTTCGCGAGCAGTACTTC.

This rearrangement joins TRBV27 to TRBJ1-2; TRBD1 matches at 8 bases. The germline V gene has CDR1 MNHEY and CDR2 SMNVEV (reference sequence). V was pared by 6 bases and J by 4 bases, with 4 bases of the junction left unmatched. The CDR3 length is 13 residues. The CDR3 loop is CASRTGDGYGYTF. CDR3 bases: TGTGCCAGCAGGACAGGGGACGGCTATGGCTACACCTTC.

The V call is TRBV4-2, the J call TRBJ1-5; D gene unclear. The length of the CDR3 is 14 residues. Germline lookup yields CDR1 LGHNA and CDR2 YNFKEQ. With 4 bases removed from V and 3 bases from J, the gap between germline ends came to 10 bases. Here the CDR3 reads CASSPSTVNQPQHF. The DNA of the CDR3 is TGTGCCAGCAGCCCAAGCACAGTCAATCAGCCCCAGCATTTT.

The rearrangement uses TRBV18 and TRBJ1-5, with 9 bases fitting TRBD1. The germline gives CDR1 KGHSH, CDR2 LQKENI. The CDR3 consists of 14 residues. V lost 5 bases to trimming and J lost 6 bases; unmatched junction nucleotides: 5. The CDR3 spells CASSVGQGSQPQHF. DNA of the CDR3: TGTGCCAGCTCAGTGGGACAGGGCAGTCAGCCCCAGCATTTT.

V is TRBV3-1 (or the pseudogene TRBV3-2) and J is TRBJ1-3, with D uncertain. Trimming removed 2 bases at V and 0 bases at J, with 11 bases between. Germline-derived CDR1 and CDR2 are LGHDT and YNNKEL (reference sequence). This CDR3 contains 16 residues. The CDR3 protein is CASSQTGKTSGNTIYF. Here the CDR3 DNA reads TGTGCCAGCAGCCAAACGGGAAAGACCTCTGGAAACACCATATATTTT.

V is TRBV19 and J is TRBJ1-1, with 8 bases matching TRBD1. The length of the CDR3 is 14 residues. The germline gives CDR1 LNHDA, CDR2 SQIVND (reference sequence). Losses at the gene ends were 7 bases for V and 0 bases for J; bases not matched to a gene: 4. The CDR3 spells CASTPRGLNTEAFF. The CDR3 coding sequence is TGTGCCAGTACCCCCAGGGGGCTGAACACTGAAGCTTTCTTT.

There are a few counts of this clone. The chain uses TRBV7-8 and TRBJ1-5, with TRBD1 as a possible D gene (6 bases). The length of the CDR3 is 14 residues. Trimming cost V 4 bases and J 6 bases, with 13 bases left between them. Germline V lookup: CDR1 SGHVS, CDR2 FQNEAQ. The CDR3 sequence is CASSSQGLFQPQHF. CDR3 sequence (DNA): TGTGCCAGCAGCTCGCAGGGGTTGTTTCAGCCCCAGCATTTT.

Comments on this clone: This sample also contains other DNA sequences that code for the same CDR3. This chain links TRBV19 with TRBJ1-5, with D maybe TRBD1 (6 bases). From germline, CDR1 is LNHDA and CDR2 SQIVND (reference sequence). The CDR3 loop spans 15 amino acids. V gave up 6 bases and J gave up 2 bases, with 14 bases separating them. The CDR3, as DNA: TGTGCCAGTAGCCCGGGGGGGCGCGGCAATCAGCCCCAGCATTTT. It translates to CASSPGGRGNQPQHF.

The CDR3, as DNA: TGTGCCAGCAGTGAACAGGGCAGTATCTCTGGAAACACCATATATTTT. Its protein is CASSEQGSISGNTIYF. The J gene is TRBJ1-3, the V gene TRBV2; D perhaps matches TRBD1 (5 bases). Germline CDR1 and CDR2: SNHLY and FYNNEI. The CDR3 contains 16 residues. V was cut by 2 bases and J by 0 bases, with 11 bases left in between.